This TCR beta chain emerged from a study of radiotherapy plus CTLA-4 blockade in lung cancer. Data came from immunoSEQ multiplex PCR; TCRdb stores just in-frame clones and leaves some out. Of 55,000 to 75,000 clones listed, approximately 76% are singletons. General study findings and limits: TCR clones from tumors expanded in blood after radiotherapy plus ipilimumab.

Regarding this clone: Its antigen remains unknown.

The junction had 4 bases not matched to a gene; V was cut back by 4 bases and J by 1 base. CDR1 is SGDLS and CDR2 is YYNGEE in the germline V gene. The CDR3 has 15 amino acids. This receptor was identified in a human donor with non-small cell lung cancer whose response to radiotherapy plus ipilimumab could not be evaluated. Some clones in this sample may be carry-over from other donors' samples. This specimen was peripheral blood, taken from a patient treated with radiotherapy plus ipilimumab. The chain is built from TRBV9 and TRBJ2-2; 7 bases line up with TRBD1. As DNA, the CDR3 is TGTGCCAGCAGCCCAGGGACAGTGAACACCGGGGAGCTGTTTTTT. Its translation is CASSPGTVNTGELFF.